This record covers a single TCR beta chain. The assay was immunoSEQ multiplex PCR, and TCRdb's table has in-frame clones only and misses some. The table records around 18,000 clones, 89% of them present only once. This CDR3 is 15 amino acids long. Germline assignment: CDR1 GTSNPN and CDR2 SVGIG (reference sequence). V gave up 2 bases and J gave up 7 bases; unmatched junction bases: 10. This sample is part of a study of blood T cell repertoires in COVID-19. Study as a whole: Donors in the United States, Italy and Spain gave samples during acute or convalescent COVID-19.

The J gene is TRBJ2-3, the V gene TRBV30; the match to TRBD2 covers 9 bases. Sequencing was performed on peripheral blood. The clonotype was recovered from a man aged 55 to 70 with active COVID-19. The CDR3 DNA sequence: TGTGCCTGGAGTAACGGGGCGGGGGGGCTGAATACGCAGTATTTT. Protein: CAWSNGAGGLNTQYF.